The next 28 T cell receptor beta chains were all read from a single sample in a study of blood T cell repertoires in COVID-19. Assay: immunoSEQ multiplex PCR; the TCRdb copy retains only in-frame clones and omits some. The sample includes tens of thousands of clones, roughly 90% of them seen just once. Material: peripheral blood. The receptors here all came from a middle-aged man with active COVID-19.

The V call is TRBV15, the J call TRBJ2-7; 8 bases line up with TRBD1. Trimming cost V 3 bases and J 0 bases; bases outside gene matches: 4. In germline, CDR1 is LNHNV, CDR2 YYDKDF (reference sequence). This CDR3 region has 15 residues. The CDR3 bases are TGTGCCACCAGCAGCCCCGGGACAGGCTCCTACGAGCAGTACTTC. This translates into CATSSPGTGSYEQYF.

About this clone: At one end, the junction sequence differs from germline, possibly due to a read error. The chain recombines TRBV30 with TRBJ2-2; weak D call: TRBD1 (5 bases). Germline CDR1 reads GTSNPN; CDR2 reads SVGIG (reference sequence). This CDR3 spans 15 amino acids. The CDR3 sequence: CACPTTAGNPGELFF. CDR3 coding DNA: TGTGCCTGTCCTACGACGGCAGGGAACCCCGGGGAGCTGTTTTTT.

This CDR3 is CASSQELTTDYGYTF. The DNA of the CDR3 is TGCGCCAGCAGCCAAGAGCTCACGACTGACTATGGCTACACCTTC. The rearrangement joins TRBV4-1 to TRBJ1-2; D not resolved. V dropped 0 bases and J dropped 3 bases, with 11 bases sitting between them. This CDR3 has 15 amino acids. Germline V gene sequence: CDR1 MGHRA, CDR2 YSYEKL.

The chain recombines TRBV11-2 with TRBJ2-7; tentative D call: TRBD1 (6 bases). V lost 0 bases and J 3 bases, leaving 12 bases between the germline ends. The CDR3 loop spans 15 amino acids. Germline V gene lookup returns CDR1 SGHAT and CDR2 FQNNGV. CDR3 sequence (DNA): TGTGCCAGCAGCTTAGATTACGGACAGAGCTACGAGCAGTACTTC. This gives the protein CASSLDYGQSYEQYF. Together with reference TRBV11-2 and TRBJ2-7, the CDR3 gives the full variable domain: EAGVAQSPRYKIIEKRQSVAFWCNPISGHATLYWYQQILGQGPKLLIQFQNNGVVDDSQLPKDRFSAERLKGVDSTLKIQPAKLEDSAVYLCASSLDYGQSYEQYFGPGTRLTVT.

J is TRBJ2-4 and V is TRBV27, with TRBD1 matching 8 bases. The ends lost 0 bases at V and 8 bases at J; junction bases unmatched: 9. Germline V lookup: CDR1 MNHEY, CDR2 SMNVEV (reference sequence). The CDR3 is made up of 16 amino acids. CDR3 amino acids: CASSLSATGVNYIQYF. Here the CDR3 DNA reads TGTGCCAGCAGTTTATCGGCGACAGGGGTTAATTACATTCAGTACTTC.

This chain uses TRBV28 with TRBJ2-7; the D gene is possibly TRBD2 (6 bases). The CDR3 totals 18 residues. V dropped 3 bases and J dropped 4 bases, with 25 bases sitting between them. From germline, CDR1 is MDHEN and CDR2 SYDVKM. The CDR3 loop is CASSFLPGPGLGTYEQYF. The CDR3 DNA reads as TGTGCCAGCAGTTTCCTTCCCGGACCGGGACTGGGTACGTACGAGCAGTACTTC.

The genes are TRBV6-6 and TRBJ1-2; D gene ambiguous. Per germline, CDR1 MNHNY and CDR2 SVGAGI (reference sequence). V was cut by 0 bases and J by 7 bases, with 18 bases left in between. This CDR3 has 16 amino acids. DNA of the CDR3: TGTGCCAGCAGTTACTCCACGGAGTCGAGGGTACGTGGCTACACCTTC. Translated: CASSYSTESRVRGYTF.

V usage is TRBV5-6 and J usage is TRBJ1-5, with 8 bases fitting TRBD1. Trimming cost V 2 bases and J 0 bases; bases outside gene matches: 10. This CDR3 region has 18 residues. In germline, CDR1 is SGHDT, CDR2 YYEEEE. The CDR3 DNA sequence: TGTGCCAGCAGCTTCGGGACAGGAAGGGGGTATAGCAATCAGCCCCAGCATTTT. Its protein product is CASSFGTGRGYSNQPQHF. Based on the CDR3 plus reference TRBV5-6 and TRBJ1-5, the full variable domain is DAGVTQSPTHLIKTRGQQVTLRCSPKSGHDTVSWYQQALGQGPQFIFQYYEEEERQRGNFPDRFSGHQFPNYSSELNVNALLLGDSALYLCASSFGTGRGYSNQPQHFGDGTRLSIL.

V gene TRBV3-1 (or the pseudogene TRBV3-2) combines with J gene TRBJ1-5, with D unresolved. CDR3 size: 14 residues. Germline V gene sequence: CDR1 LGHDT, CDR2 YNNKEL (reference sequence). Trimming left V 1 base short and J 3 bases short, with 7 bases between. The CDR3 bases are TGTGCCAGCAGCCAAGGAGACAACAATCAGCCCCAGCATTTT. Its translation: CASSQGDNNQPQHF.

The chain recombines TRBV4-1 with TRBJ1-2; D not certain. The germline V and J ends were trimmed by 1 base and 7 bases, with 16 bases remaining between them. Germline CDR1 and CDR2: MGHRA and YSYEKL. The CDR3 is 15 amino acids. The CDR3 DNA sequence: TGCGCCAGCAGCCAAGCCGAAGGCCGCTCGGGTGGCTACACCTTC. Amino acids: CASSQAEGRSGGYTF.

V and J are TRBV10-1 and TRBJ2-2; 12 nucleotides agree with TRBD2. CDR1 and CDR2 from the germline V gene are WNHNN and SYGVQD (reference sequence). This CDR3 comprises 17 residues. V lost 3 bases and J lost 4; bases outside the gene matches: 6. The CDR3 sequence: CASSELAGGPITGELFF. The CDR3 region has the DNA TGCGCCAGCAGTGAACTAGCGGGAGGACCAATCACCGGGGAGCTGTTTTTT.

In nucleotides, the CDR3 is TGTGCCAGTACACAGGGGTTGGAGCAGTACTTC. Translation: CASTQGLEQYF. The rearrangement links TRBV6-5 to TRBJ2-7, with 7 nucleotides matching TRBD1. The V and J ends lost 9 bases and 7 bases, in that order; junction bases with no gene match: 6. The CDR3 spans 11 residues. The V gene's germline CDR1 is MNHEY and CDR2 SVGAGI.

This CDR3 is CATSDRGGQPQHF. CDR3 DNA: TGCGCCACTTCTGACAGGGGCGGGCAGCCCCAGCATTTT. The V gene is TRBV10-2, the J gene TRBJ1-5, with 8 bases matching TRBD1. The CDR3 consists of 13 residues. J was trimmed by 7 bases and V by 10 bases; bases with no gene match: 9. The germline V gene has CDR1 WSHSY and CDR2 SAAADI.

The chain carries TRBV29-1 and TRBJ2-7; D perhaps matches TRBD2 (7 bases). Germline-derived CDR1 and CDR2 are SQVTM and ANQGSEA. With 4 bases removed from V and 3 bases from J, the gap between germline ends came to 13 bases. This CDR3 has 13 amino acids. CDR3 in DNA: TGCAGCGTTGCTGAGCGGGACATCTACGAGCAGTACTTC. Its translation: CSVAERDIYEQYF.

This clone occurred once. This sequence joins TRBV4-2 and TRBJ1-3, with a weak D call TRBD1 (6 bases). Germline V CDR1 and CDR2: LGHNA, YNFKEQ. CDR3 length equals 16 residues. V was cut by 2 bases and J by 0 bases, with 11 bases left in between. CDR3 DNA: TGTGCCAGCAGCCAAACAGGGATTACCTCTGGAAACACCATATATTTT. Translation gives CASSQTGITSGNTIYF.

V is TRBV11-2 and J is TRBJ2-7, with D possibly matching TRBD2 (5 bases). The CDR3 is 13 residues long. The germline CDR1 and CDR2 sequences are SGHAT and FQNNGV. V lost 2 bases, J lost 3 bases, and 8 bases lay in between. CDR3 loop: CASSLSTNYEQYF. In nucleotides, the CDR3 is TGTGCCAGCAGCTTATCGACTAACTACGAGCAGTACTTC.

The V and J genes are TRBV10-3 and TRBJ2-7; D not resolved. V was trimmed by 0 bases and J by 6 bases, leaving 9 bases between them. CDR3 length: 13 residues. Looked up from germline, CDR1 is ENHRY and CDR2 is SYGVKD. The CDR3 bases are TGTGCCATCAGTGAGTCGCTGACTCTCGAGCAGTACTTC. It translates to CAISESLTLEQYF.

The CDR3 nucleotides read TGTGCCAGCAGTTACCAGGGGCCCAGTGTGCGGGATGAGCAGTTCTTC. Amino acids: CASSYQGPSVRDEQFF. V gene TRBV28 combines with J gene TRBJ2-1; weak D call: TRBD1 (6 bases). The V gene's germline CDR1 is MDHEN and CDR2 SYDVKM. V was cut by 4 bases and J by 8 bases, with 21 bases left in between. This CDR3 has 16 amino acids.

This chain uses TRBV7-9 with TRBJ2-6; D is perhaps TRBD1 (6 bases). Trimming took 5 bases from V and 3 from J, leaving 17 bases between them. The germline V gene encodes CDR1 SEHNR and CDR2 FQNEAQ (reference sequence). The CDR3 contains 17 residues. CDR3: CASSPRGAPNGANVLTF. The CDR3 DNA reads TGTGCCAGCAGCCCCAGGGGAGCCCCCAATGGGGCCAACGTCCTGACTTTC.

This clone was seen a few times. The chain employs TRBV9 and TRBJ2-2; 7 bases match TRBD2. This CDR3 has 15 residues. The V gene's germline CDR1 is SGDLS and CDR2 YYNGEE. V trimming: 5 bases; J trimming: 2 bases; junction bases outside the gene matches: 6. The CDR3 reads CASSQRGLNTGELFF. The CDR3 nucleotides read TGTGCCAGCAGTCAGCGGGGACTAAACACCGGGGAGCTGTTTTTT.

The chain links TRBV18 to TRBJ2-3, with 11 positions matching TRBD2. This CDR3 has 17 amino acids. Germline lookup yields CDR1 KGHSH and CDR2 LQKENI. Trimming took 2 bases from V and 1 from J; bases not matched to a gene: 5. DNA for the CDR3: TGTGCCAGCTCACCAACTAGCGGGAGTCGAGGCACAGATACGCAGTATTTT. It encodes CASSPTSGSRGTDTQYF.

The V call is TRBV11-3, the J call TRBJ2-1, with 10 bases aligning to TRBD2. The CDR3 spans 15 residues. V lost 8 bases and J lost 4; bases outside the gene matches: 8. In germline, CDR1 is SGHNT, CDR2 YENEEA. The CDR3 DNA is TGTGCCAGCGCAGAGAGCGGGAGGGGGTACAATGAGCAGTTCTTC. The encoded protein is CASAESGRGYNEQFF. Full variable domain (rest looked up from reference TRBV11-3 and TRBJ2-1): EAGVVQSPRYKIIEKKQPVAFWCNPISGHNTLYWYLQNLGQGPELLIRYENEEAVDDSQLPKDRFSAERLKGVDSTLKIQPAELGDSAVYLCASAESGRGYNEQFFGPGTRLTVL.

The chain recombines TRBV4-1 with TRBJ1-5; no firm D call. There are 17 residues in the CDR3. V was clipped by 0 bases and J by 0 bases, with 12 bases between them. Germline V gene sequence: CDR1 MGHRA, CDR2 YSYEKL. The CDR3 DNA sequence: TGCGCCAGCAGCCAAGATCCCCGCGGTTTTAGCAATCAGCCCCAGCATTTT. Amino acids: CASSQDPRGFSNQPQHF.

The J gene is TRBJ2-1, the V gene TRBV6-6, with 15 bases matching TRBD2. CDR3 length equals 18 residues. V trimming: 5 bases; J trimming: 7 bases; junction bases outside the gene matches: 12. The germline CDR1 and CDR2 sequences are MNHNY and SVGAGI (reference sequence). The CDR3 region has the DNA TGTGCCAGCAGTCTACATTTACCCGGGACTAGCGGGAGGAATGAGCAGTTCTTC. Amino acids: CASSLHLPGTSGRNEQFF.

This sequence joins TRBV7-9 and TRBJ2-7; unclear D gene. The germline gives CDR1 SEHNR, CDR2 FQNEAQ (reference sequence). The CDR3 sequence is 12 residues long. V dropped 4 bases and J dropped 6 bases, with 10 bases sitting between them. Here the CDR3 DNA reads TGTGCCAGCAGCTCCATCAGAGGCGAGCAGTACTTC. Protein product: CASSSIRGEQYF.

The chain joins TRBV7-6 to TRBJ2-1; 9 bases fit TRBD2. This CDR3 region has 16 residues. V lost 5 bases to trimming and J lost 9 bases; unmatched junction nucleotides: 14. The V gene's germline CDR1 is SGHVS and CDR2 FNYEAQ. CDR3: CASSRDGGRGSSEQFF. In DNA form, the CDR3 reads TGTGCCAGCAGCCGAGACGGCGGGAGGGGCTCGAGTGAGCAGTTCTTC.

The rearrangement uses TRBV9 and TRBJ1-2, with 9 bases fitting TRBD1. The V gene's germline CDR1 is SGDLS and CDR2 YYNGEE. Trimming at V came to 2 bases and at J to 8 bases, leaving 10 bases not matched to a gene. CDR3 length: 15 residues. The CDR3 loop is CASSVSGTGTPGYTF. The CDR3 nucleotides are TGTGCCAGCAGCGTTAGCGGGACAGGGACTCCGGGCTACACCTTC.

The chain employs TRBV10-1 and TRBJ2-5; no reliable D call. V lost 3 bases and J 0 bases, leaving 11 bases between the germline ends. The CDR3 has 15 residues. Per the germline V gene, CDR1 is WNHNN and CDR2 is SYGVQD (reference sequence). CDR3 bases: TGCGCCAGCAGTGAAGGCAGGAATTACCAAGAGACCCAGTACTTC. Translated: CASSEGRNYQETQYF.